The sequence of this TCR beta chain was determined in a study of blood T cell repertoires in COVID-19. The wider study: The study drew acute and convalescent COVID-19 samples from the United States, Italy and Spain. Sources were T cells, B-cell-depleted T cells, or PBMCs; the material itself was cDNA or gDNA.

In the original processing: The assay estimated nucleated cells by amplifying reference gene primers. Produced via immunoSEQ multiplex PCR; TCRdb's table is partial and in-frame only. The V and J calls and the clone size are those of that table, but D and trimming were determined from the DNA. The table lists roughly 320,000 clones, around 86% of them singletons. This CDR3 is 12 amino acids long. Germline CDR1 is SGHDT and CDR2 is YYEEEE. V was clipped by 0 bases and J by 10 bases, with 7 bases between them. Sequencing was carried out using peripheral blood. The TCR comes from a man aged 65 to 79 with acute or convalescent COVID-19. The chain couples TRBV5-6 to TRBJ1-4; a weak D match, TRBD1 (5 bases). The CDR3 loop is CASSLERGKLFF. The CDR3 nucleotides read TGTGCCAGCAGCTTGGAAAGGGGAAAACTGTTTTTT.